Sequencing of this T cell receptor beta chain was carried out in a study of T cell changes during pregnancy in multiple sclerosis. The protocol was immunoSEQ multiplex PCR, while the TCRdb copy is restricted to in-frame clones and leaves out a portion. The repertoire consists of fewer than 50,000 clones, with around nine tenths occurring once and the leading ten covering approximately 0.5%. Losses at the gene ends were 6 bases for V and 0 bases for J; bases not matched to a gene: 2. The CDR3 has 14 residues. Germline V gene lookup returns CDR1 SNHLY and CDR2 FYNNEI. The clonotype was recovered from a female donor with multiple sclerosis, enrolled in a pregnancy study. The sequenced sample was CD4+ T cells from peripheral blood mononuclear cells, obtained in the first trimester of pregnancy. This chain joins TRBV2 and TRBJ2-1; 7 positions match TRBD2. The DNA of the CDR3 is TGTGCCAGCAGACTAGCGAGCTCCTACAATGAGCAGTTCTTC. Its translation is CASRLASSYNEQFF.